The subject of this entry is one TCR beta chain. Losses at the gene ends were 10 bases for V and 2 bases for J; bases not matched to a gene: 12. The CDR3 loop spans 15 amino acids. Per germline, CDR1 LNHDA and CDR2 SQIVND (reference sequence). The data originate from a study of technical replicates of blood from a few donors. The repertoire was sequenced with immunoSEQ multiplex PCR; TCRdb's copy has only in-frame clones and lacks some. The repertoire has 73,000 or so clones, over 75% of them found once; the top ten carry 0.2% to 0.25%. V gene TRBV19 combines with J gene TRBJ2-3, with 7 positions matching TRBD1. This receptor was obtained from a human donor in good health. Sequenced sample: T cells isolated from PBMCs. CDR3: CATRTRQGHTDTQYF. In DNA, the CDR3 is TGTGCCACTCGTACCCGACAGGGACACACAGATACGCAGTATTTT.